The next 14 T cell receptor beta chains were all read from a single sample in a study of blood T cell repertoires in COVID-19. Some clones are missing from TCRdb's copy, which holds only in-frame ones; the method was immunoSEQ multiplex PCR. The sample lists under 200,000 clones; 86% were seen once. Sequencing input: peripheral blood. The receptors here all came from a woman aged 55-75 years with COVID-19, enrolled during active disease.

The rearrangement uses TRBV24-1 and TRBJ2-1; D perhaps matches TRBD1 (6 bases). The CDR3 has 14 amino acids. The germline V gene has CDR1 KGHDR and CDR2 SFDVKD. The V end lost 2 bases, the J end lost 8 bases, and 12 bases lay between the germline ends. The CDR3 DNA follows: TGTGCCACCAGTGATTGGACAGCTCGAGATGAGCAGTTCTTC. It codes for CATSDWTARDEQFF.

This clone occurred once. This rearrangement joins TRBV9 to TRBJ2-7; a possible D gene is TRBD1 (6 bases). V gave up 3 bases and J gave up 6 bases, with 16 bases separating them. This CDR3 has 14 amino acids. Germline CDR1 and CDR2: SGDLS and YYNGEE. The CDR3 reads CASSAGTSGLEQYF. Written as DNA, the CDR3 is TGTGCCAGCAGCGCCGGGACATCGGGGCTCGAGCAGTACTTC. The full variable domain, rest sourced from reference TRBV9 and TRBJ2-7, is DSGVTQTPKHLITATGQRVTLRCSPRSGDLSVYWYQQSLDQGLQFLIQYYNGEERAKGNILERFSAQQFPDLHSELNLSSLELGDSALYFCASSAGTSGLEQYFGPGTRLTVT.

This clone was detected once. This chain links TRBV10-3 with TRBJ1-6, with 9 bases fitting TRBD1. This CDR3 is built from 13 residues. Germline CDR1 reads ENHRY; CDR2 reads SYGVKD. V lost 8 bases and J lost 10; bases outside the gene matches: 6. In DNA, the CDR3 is TGTGCCATCGGGGGGACAGGGAGATCACCCCTCCACTTT. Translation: CAIGGTGRSPLHF.

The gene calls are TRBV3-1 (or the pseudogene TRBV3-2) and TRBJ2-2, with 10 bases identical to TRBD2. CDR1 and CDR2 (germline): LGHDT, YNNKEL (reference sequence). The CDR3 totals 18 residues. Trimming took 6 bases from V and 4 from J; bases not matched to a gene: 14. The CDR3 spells CASRNRLAGVVGTGELFF. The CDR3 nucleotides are TGTGCCAGCAGGAATAGGCTAGCGGGAGTAGTCGGCACCGGGGAGCTGTTTTTT.

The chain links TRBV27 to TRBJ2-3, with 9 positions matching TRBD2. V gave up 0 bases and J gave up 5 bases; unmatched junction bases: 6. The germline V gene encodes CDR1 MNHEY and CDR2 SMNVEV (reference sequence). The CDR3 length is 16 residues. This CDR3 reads CASSLSLAGRGDTQYF. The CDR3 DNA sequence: TGTGCCAGCAGTTTATCCCTAGCGGGAAGAGGAGATACGCAGTATTTT.

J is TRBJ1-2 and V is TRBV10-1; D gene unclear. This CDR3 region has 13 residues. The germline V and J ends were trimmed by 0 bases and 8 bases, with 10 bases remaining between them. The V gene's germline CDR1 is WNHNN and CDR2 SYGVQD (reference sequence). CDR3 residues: CASSESRGRGYTF. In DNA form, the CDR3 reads TGCGCCAGCAGTGAGTCGCGAGGGCGCGGCTACACCTTC.

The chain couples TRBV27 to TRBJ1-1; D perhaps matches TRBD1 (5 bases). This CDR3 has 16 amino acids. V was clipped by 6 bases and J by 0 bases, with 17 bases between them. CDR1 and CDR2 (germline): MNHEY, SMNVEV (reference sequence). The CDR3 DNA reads TGTGCCAGCAGGCCCGACAGACGTCCGATGAACACTGAAGCTTTCTTT. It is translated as CASRPDRRPMNTEAFF.

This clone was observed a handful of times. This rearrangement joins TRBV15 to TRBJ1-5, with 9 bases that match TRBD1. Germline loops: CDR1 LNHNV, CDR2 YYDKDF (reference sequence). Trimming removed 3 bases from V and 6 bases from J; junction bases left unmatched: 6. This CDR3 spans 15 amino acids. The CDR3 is CATSRWDREGQPQHF. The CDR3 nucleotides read TGTGCCACCAGCAGGTGGGACAGGGAAGGTCAGCCCCAGCATTTT.

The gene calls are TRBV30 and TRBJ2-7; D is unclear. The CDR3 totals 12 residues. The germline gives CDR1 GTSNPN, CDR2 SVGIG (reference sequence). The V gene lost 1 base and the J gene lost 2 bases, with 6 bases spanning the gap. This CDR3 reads CAWSDSTYEQYF. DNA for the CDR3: TGTGCCTGGAGTGACAGTACCTACGAGCAGTACTTC.

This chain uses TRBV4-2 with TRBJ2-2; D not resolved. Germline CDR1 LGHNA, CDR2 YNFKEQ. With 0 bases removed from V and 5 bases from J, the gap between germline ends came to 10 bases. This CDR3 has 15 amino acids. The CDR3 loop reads CASSQDGWATGELFF. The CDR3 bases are TGTGCCAGCAGCCAAGATGGGTGGGCTACCGGGGAGCTGTTTTTT.

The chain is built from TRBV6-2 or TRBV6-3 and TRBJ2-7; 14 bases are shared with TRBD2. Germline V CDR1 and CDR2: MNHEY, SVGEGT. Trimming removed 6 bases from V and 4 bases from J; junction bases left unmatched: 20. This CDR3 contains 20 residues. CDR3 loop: CASSEDSGTSGSWNQYEQYF. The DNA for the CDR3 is TGTGCCAGCAGCGAAGACTCCGGGACTAGCGGGAGTTGGAACCAATACGAGCAGTACTTC.

CDR3: CATSDFGTESTDTQYF. In DNA, the CDR3 is TGTGCCACCAGTGATTTCGGGACAGAGAGCACAGATACGCAGTATTTT. The V and J genes are TRBV24-1 and TRBJ2-3; 7 positions agree with TRBD1. J lost 0 bases, V lost 1 base, and 3 bases had no gene match. The CDR3 runs 16 residues. From germline, CDR1 is KGHDR and CDR2 SFDVKD.

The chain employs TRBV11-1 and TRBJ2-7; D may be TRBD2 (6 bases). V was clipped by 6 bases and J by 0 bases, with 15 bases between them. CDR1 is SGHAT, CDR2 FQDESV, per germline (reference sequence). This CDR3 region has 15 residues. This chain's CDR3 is CASRSSAKSSYEQYF. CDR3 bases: TGTGCCAGCAGATCTAGCGCAAAGAGCTCCTACGAGCAGTACTTC.

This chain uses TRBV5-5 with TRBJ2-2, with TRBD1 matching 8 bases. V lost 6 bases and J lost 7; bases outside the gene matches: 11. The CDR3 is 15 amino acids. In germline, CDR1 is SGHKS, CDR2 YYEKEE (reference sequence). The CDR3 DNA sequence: TGTGCCAGCACCCGGACAGGGAGGATGGACGGGGAGCTGTTTTTT. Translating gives CASTRTGRMDGELFF.